Each of the 14 T cell receptor beta chains below was sequenced from the same sample in a study of tumor-infiltrating lymphocytes in primary liver carcinoma. From unsorted bulk tissue weighing 20-30 mg, DNA and RNA were co-extracted. cDNA specific to TCR beta was made from 500 ng of total RNA, with a constant-region primer employed for priming. For TCR beta, libraries were produced by three nested multiplex PCR rounds using slightly modified ARM-PCR. The first two PCR rounds, nine to ten cycles each, used TRBV1-TRBV30 forward primers and a C-beta reverse primer. TCRdb re-called the multiplex PCR reads through MiXCR, storing one row per CDR3 protein. The sample holds approximately 20,000 distinct CDR3 sequences, about 79% seen once. Sequenced sample: liver tumor tissue from sampling region 1. Documented subset: tumor region T1, superior pole. These receptors came from a woman aged 25 to 39 with primary liver carcinoma and hepatitis B virus infection.

As to this clonotype: One junction end does not reproduce the germline sequence, and a read error may be involved. The rearrangement links TRBV2 to TRBJ1-1; no clear D gene. The CDR3 contains 13 residues. Germline CDR1 reads SNHLY; CDR2 reads FYNNEI. The chain's CDR3 is CASRNKANTEAFF. The DNA of the CDR3 is TGTGCCAGCAGGAACAAGGCGAACACTGAGGCTTTCTTT.

V is TRBV29-1 and J is TRBJ2-1; 7 bases line up with TRBD1. CDR3 length: 13 amino acids. With 7 bases clipped from V and 6 bases from J, the junction kept 9 bases outside the gene matches. In germline, CDR1 is SQVTM, CDR2 ANQGSEA. CDR3 coding DNA: TGCAGCGCCGGAAAACAGGGGACCAATGAGCAGTTCTTC. It yields the protein CSAGKQGTNEQFF.

The chain has TRBV6-2 or TRBV6-3 and TRBJ2-3; 8 bases are shared with TRBD2. CDR1 is MNHEY, CDR2 SVGEGT, per germline. After removal of 4 bases from V and 3 bases from J, the junction contained 6 bases not matched to a gene. CDR3 length: 15 amino acids. CDR3 DNA sequence: TGTGCCAGCAGTTGGAGCGGGAGTATTACAGATACGCAGTATTTT. Its translation is CASSWSGSITDTQYF.

By frequency in the sample, this clonotype is medium-sized. The gene calls are TRBV28 and TRBJ1-2; D is possibly TRBD1 (5 bases). Looked up from germline, CDR1 is MDHEN and CDR2 is SYDVKM. V was trimmed by 4 bases and J by 2 bases, leaving 8 bases between them. The CDR3 has 13 residues. The CDR3 is CASSSSGNYGYTF. The CDR3 DNA reads TGTGCCAGCAGTTCTTCAGGGAACTATGGCTACACCTTC.

The gene calls are TRBV20-1 and TRBJ1-2, with 11 bases that match TRBD1. The V gene end was trimmed by 5 bases and the J gene end by 11 bases; junction bases not matched to a gene: 10. Germline CDR1 is DFQATT and CDR2 is SNEGSKA (reference sequence). The CDR3 is 13 amino acids. CDR3 residues: CSASPGTGGGYTF. The CDR3 region has the DNA TGCAGTGCTTCTCCCGGGACAGGGGGTGGTTACACCTTC.

The rearrangement joins TRBV11-1 to TRBJ2-5; D possibly corresponds to TRBD1 (6 bases). V lost 5 bases, J lost 5 bases, and 15 bases lay in between. Per germline, CDR1 SGHAT and CDR2 FQDESV (reference sequence). This CDR3 is built from 14 residues. The CDR3 sequence: CASSVTGRDETQYF. CDR3 sequence (DNA): TGTGCCAGCAGCGTAACAGGGCGCGATGAGACCCAGTACTTC.

The chain carries TRBV10-3 and TRBJ2-7; D gene uncertain. Germline CDR1 reads ENHRY; CDR2 reads SYGVKD. V dropped 10 bases and J dropped 1 base, with 20 bases sitting between them. This CDR3 spans 15 amino acids. The DNA of the CDR3 is TGTGCCACCACTGCCCCCGATATCTGGTCCTACGAGCAGTACTTC. Translated: CATTAPDIWSYEQYF.

Concerning this clonotype itself: The missing conserved phenylalanine or tryptophan at the end of this CDR3 makes a read error likely. This chain uses TRBV11-1 with TRBJ2-5, with D hard to call. Germline V gene sequence: CDR1 SGHAT, CDR2 FQDESV (reference sequence). The ends were cut back, 2 bases at V and 3 bases at J, with 10 bases in the middle. The CDR3 sequence is 14 residues long. The CDR3 protein is CASSLLGCEETQYL. The CDR3, as DNA: TGTGCCAGCAGCTTATTAGGGTGCGAAGAGACCCAGTACCTC.

This clonotype was seen a single time. No conserved phenylalanine or tryptophan ends this CDR3, so it is likely a read error. The DNA is left out, because the CDR3 cannot be placed on it with certainty; the CDR3 is given as TCRdb lists it. This CDR3 is CAISPVEGRGNTEALL. The chain is built from TRBV4-2 and TRBJ1-1; the table's D call TRBD1 went unverified against the DNA. The CDR3 has 16 amino acids, counting both end residues. In germline, CDR1 is LGHNA, CDR2 YNFKEQ.

As to this clonotype: This clone may be a read error of a much larger clone one base away. Here the CDR3 reads CASSSLGIDTQYF. The CDR3 DNA sequence: TGTGCCAGCAGTTCCCTAGGAATAGATACGCAGTATTTT. The rearrangement joins TRBV6-5 to TRBJ2-3; D ambiguous. This CDR3 comprises 13 residues. The germline V and J ends were trimmed by 4 bases and 5 bases, with 10 bases remaining between them. The germline CDR1 and CDR2 sequences are MNHEY and SVGAGI.

V is TRBV11-2 and J is TRBJ1-2; 7 bases are a match to TRBD1. The CDR3 is 13 residues long. Germline CDR1 and CDR2: SGHAT and FQNNGV. The trim removed 8 bases at V and 11 bases at J, leaving 14 bases unmatched. The DNA of the CDR3 is TGTGCCAGCGCTCAGGGGGGGGGTGGGGGATACACCTTC. It yields the protein CASAQGGGGGYTF.

Ten or more counts support this clonotype. The chain employs TRBV7-3 and TRBJ2-6; no firm D call. The CDR3 runs 14 residues. Trimming cost V 8 bases and J 3 bases, with 11 bases left between them. Germline V gene sequence: CDR1 SGHTA, CDR2 FQGTGA. CDR3 region: CASATWGGANVLTF. CDR3 DNA sequence: TGTGCCAGCGCCACCTGGGGTGGGGCCAACGTCCTGACTTTC.

Details on this clonotype: Here the CDR3 omits its conserved ending phenylalanine or tryptophan, so a read error is the likely source. The chain links TRBV28 to TRBJ2-1, with D possibly matching TRBD2 (6 bases). The ends were cut back, 9 bases at V and 7 bases at J, with 19 bases in the middle. CDR3 length: 14 amino acids. CDR1 is MDHEN and CDR2 is SYDVKM in the germline V gene. The CDR3 DNA reads as TGTGCCAGTAGTCGCGCCCGGGGGTTAAATGAGCAGTTCTTA. It codes for CASSRARGLNEQFL.

About this clonotype itself: An end of the junction does not agree with germline; a read error may underlie this. The chain employs TRBV28 and TRBJ2-7; possibly TRBD2 for D (6 bases). This CDR3 spans 15 amino acids. Germline values: CDR1 MDHEN, CDR2 SYDVKM. The CDR3 is CVSSAFGGADYEQYF. In nucleotides, the CDR3 is TGTGTCAGCAGTGCCTTCGGGGGAGCCGACTACGAGCAGTACTTC.